This T cell receptor (beta chain) originates from a study of blood T cell repertoires in COVID-19. Under the authors' procedure: Cell counts per sample came from amplifying reference gene primers. Generated by immunoSEQ multiplex PCR, the TCRdb table keeps only in-frame clones and is missing some. That table gives V, J and clone size, and the DNA gave D and trimming. The sample consists of about 70,000 clones, around 88% of them appearing once. Germline lookup yields CDR1 SGDLS and CDR2 YYNGEE. V gave up 3 bases and J gave up 0 bases; unmatched junction bases: 6. The CDR3 has 16 amino acids. Source material: peripheral blood. The receptor comes from a man aged 40-50 years with COVID-19, enrolled during active disease. The chain uses TRBV9 and TRBJ2-1; 7 bases align to TRBD2. CDR3 sequence reads: CASSEGAGSSYNEQFF. Written as DNA, the CDR3 is TGTGCCAGCAGCGAGGGAGCGGGGAGCTCCTACAATGAGCAGTTCTTC.